Listed below are T cell receptor beta chains from one sample, sequenced in a study of shared clonotypes between healthy human individuals. Repertoires were generated with immunoSEQ multiplex PCR, while TCRdb's copy carries only in-frame clones and drops some. This table holds roughly 2.5 million clones, more than 80% found once. The specimen was naive CD4+ T cells sorted from blood. Receptor source: a man aged 18 to 30 in good health. Both conserved end residues are part of each CDR3. A D gene is named only where the DNA matches it firmly. Clone size is stated in some rows and not others, as once, few, many or a class when expanded.

v_call,j_call,d_call,clone_size,cdr3_nt,cdr3_aa
TRBV28,TRBJ2-1,TRBD2,.,TGTGCCAGCAGTTCGGCCGGGGGGGGTGGCTACAATGAGCAGTTCTTC,CASSSAGGGGYNEQFF
TRBV7-9,TRBJ2-2,TRBD2,.,TGTGCCAGCAGCCGACCGGCGGGAGGCCCGAGTTGGAACACCGGGGAGCTGTTTTTT,CASSRPAGGPSWNTGELFF
TRBV21-1,TRBJ2-1,.,.,TGTGCCAGCAGCGGCCTCGGGATCGACAATGAGCAGTTCTTC,CASSGLGIDNEQFF
TRBV5-1,TRBJ1-6,TRBD1,few,TGCGCCAGCAGCTTTCGGACAGGGGATAGCTCCTATAATTCACCCCTCCACTTT,CASSFRTGDSSYNSPLHF
TRBV4-2,TRBJ2-4,TRBD2,.,TGTGCCAGCAGCCAAGATAGCGGGGGGGCGGATATAACCAAAAACATTCAGTACTTC,CASSQDSGGADITKNIQYF
TRBV10-1,TRBJ2-7,TRBD2,.,TGCGCCAGCAGCCCGGGACTAGCGGACTCCTACGAGCAGTACTTC,CASSPGLADSYEQYF
TRBV9,TRBJ2-7,.,.,TGTGCCAGCAGCGTAGGGATCAACTCCTACGAGCAGTACTTC,CASSVGINSYEQYF
TRBV6-6,TRBJ1-5,TRBD1,.,TGTGCCAGCAGTTTAGGACAGGGTGGCAGCAATCAGCCCCAGCATTTT,CASSLGQGGSNQPQHF
TRBV19,TRBJ1-1,TRBD1,.,TGTGCCAGTAGTATGGCGGACAGGGGGAACACTGAAGCTTTCTTT,CASSMADRGNTEAFF
TRBV12-5,TRBJ2-5,.,.,TGTGCTAGTGGTTTGGGACCTCAAGAGACCCAGTACTTC,CASGLGPQETQYF
TRBV10-1,TRBJ1-1,.,.,TGCGCCAGCAGACCGGACGGGAACACTGAAGCTTTCTTT,CASRPDGNTEAFF